The T cell receptor beta chain under discussion was sequenced for a study of cytomegalovirus exposure and HLA in healthy donors. Study-level results: Sequence variants that were highly shared formed a cluster that was likely a sequencing artifact. Some 150 TCR beta chains were listed as cytomegalovirus-associated.

About this clone itself: Its antigen is not known.

The PCR ran on 60 Vbeta and 13 Jbeta primers. Libraries were prepared by immunoSEQ multiplex PCR; TCRdb keeps only in-frame clonotypes and omits some of them. In the table there are around 180,000 clones, around 79% of which are singletons. With V trimmed by 5 bases and J by 8 bases, 9 bases remained unmatched. The length of the CDR3 is 14 residues. Germline V lookup: CDR1 SNHLY, CDR2 FYNNEI. Sequencing input: PBMCs. This receptor was taken from a woman between 40 and 50 years old in good health and CMV-seronegative. The genes are TRBV2 and TRBJ1-2, with 9 bases lining up with TRBD1. The chain's CDR3 is CASSPFGQGRGYTF. In DNA, the CDR3 is TGTGCCAGCAGTCCCTTTGGACAGGGGCGCGGCTACACCTTC.